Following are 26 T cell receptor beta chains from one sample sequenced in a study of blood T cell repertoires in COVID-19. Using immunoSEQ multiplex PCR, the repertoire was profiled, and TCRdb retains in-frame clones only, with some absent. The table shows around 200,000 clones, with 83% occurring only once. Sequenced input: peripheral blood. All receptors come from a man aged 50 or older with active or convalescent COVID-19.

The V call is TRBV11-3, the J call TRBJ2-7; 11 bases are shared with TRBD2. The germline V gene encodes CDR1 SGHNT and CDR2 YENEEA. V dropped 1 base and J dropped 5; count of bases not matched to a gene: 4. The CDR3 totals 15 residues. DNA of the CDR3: TGTGCCAGCAGCTTAGGACTAGCGGGGACCCACGAGCAGTACTTC. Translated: CASSLGLAGTHEQYF.

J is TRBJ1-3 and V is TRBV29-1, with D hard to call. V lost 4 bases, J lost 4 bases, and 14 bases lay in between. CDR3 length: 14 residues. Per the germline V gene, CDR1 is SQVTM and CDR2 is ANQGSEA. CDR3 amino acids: CSVAYSTAGNTIYF. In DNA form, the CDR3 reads TGCAGCGTTGCCTACAGTACTGCGGGAAACACCATATATTTT.

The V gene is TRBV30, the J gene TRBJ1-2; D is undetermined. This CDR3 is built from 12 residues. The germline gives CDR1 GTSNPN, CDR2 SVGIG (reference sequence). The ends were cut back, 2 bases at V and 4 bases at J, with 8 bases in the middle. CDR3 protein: CAWSPGGYGYTF. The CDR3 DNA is TGTGCCTGGAGTCCGGGAGGCTATGGCTACACCTTC.

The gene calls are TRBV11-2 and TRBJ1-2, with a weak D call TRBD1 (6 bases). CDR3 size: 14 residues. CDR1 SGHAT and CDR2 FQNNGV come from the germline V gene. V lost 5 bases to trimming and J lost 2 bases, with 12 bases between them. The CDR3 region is CASSAGTSNYGYTF. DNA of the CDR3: TGTGCCAGCAGCGCCGGGACATCCAACTATGGCTACACCTTC.

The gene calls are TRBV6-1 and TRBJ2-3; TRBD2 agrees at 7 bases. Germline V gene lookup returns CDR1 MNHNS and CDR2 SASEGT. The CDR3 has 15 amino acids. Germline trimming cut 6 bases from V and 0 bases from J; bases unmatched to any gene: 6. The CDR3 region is CASRPSGLSTDTQYF. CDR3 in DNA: TGTGCCAGCAGACCTAGCGGACTTAGCACAGATACGCAGTATTTT.

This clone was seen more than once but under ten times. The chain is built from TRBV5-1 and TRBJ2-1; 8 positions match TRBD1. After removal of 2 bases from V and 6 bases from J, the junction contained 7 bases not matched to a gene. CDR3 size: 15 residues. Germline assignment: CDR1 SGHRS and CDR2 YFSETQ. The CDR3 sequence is CASSFRTGHSNEQFF. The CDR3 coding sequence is TGCGCCAGCAGCTTCAGGACAGGGCACAGCAATGAGCAGTTCTTC.

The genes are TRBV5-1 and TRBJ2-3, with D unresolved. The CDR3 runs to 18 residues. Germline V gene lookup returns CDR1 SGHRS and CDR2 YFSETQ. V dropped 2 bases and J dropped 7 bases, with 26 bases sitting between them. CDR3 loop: CASSFQMVLGSVVNTQYF. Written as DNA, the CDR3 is TGCGCCAGCAGCTTCCAAATGGTCTTGGGCAGTGTGGTGAATACGCAGTATTTT.

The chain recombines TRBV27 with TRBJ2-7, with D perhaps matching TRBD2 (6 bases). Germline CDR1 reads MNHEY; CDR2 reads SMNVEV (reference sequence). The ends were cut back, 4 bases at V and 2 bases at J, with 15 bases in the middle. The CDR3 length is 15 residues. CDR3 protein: CASSSTGLGTYEQYF. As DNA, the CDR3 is TGTGCCAGCAGTTCCACGGGACTCGGTACCTACGAGCAGTACTTC.

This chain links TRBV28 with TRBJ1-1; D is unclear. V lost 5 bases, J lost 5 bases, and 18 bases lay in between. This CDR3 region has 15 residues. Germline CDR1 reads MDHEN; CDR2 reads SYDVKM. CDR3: CASSPGNLRGTEAFF. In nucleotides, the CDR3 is TGTGCCAGCAGTCCCGGGAACCTTCGAGGGACTGAAGCTTTCTTT. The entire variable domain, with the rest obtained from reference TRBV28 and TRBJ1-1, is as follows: DVKVTQSSRYLVKRTGEKVFLECVQDMDHENMFWYRQDPGLGLRLIYFSYDVKMKEKGDIPEGYSVSREKKERFSLILESASTNQTSMYLCASSPGNLRGTEAFFGQGTRLTVV.

The CDR3 region is CASSPGQNQPQHF. The CDR3 DNA sequence: TGTGCCAGCAGCCCTGGACAAAATCAGCCCCAGCATTTT. The chain is built from TRBV12-3 or TRBV12-4 and TRBJ1-5, with D tentatively TRBD1 (5 bases). The CDR3 totals 13 residues. V was shortened by 6 bases and J by 4 bases, with 10 bases between the two germline ends.

The CDR3 loop is CASSPMGGGHNEQFF. CDR3 nucleotide sequence: TGTGCCAGCAGCCCAATGGGCGGGGGGCACAATGAGCAGTTCTTC. The rearrangement links TRBV7-3 to TRBJ2-1; 8 bases match TRBD2. The CDR3 length is 15 residues. The V gene end was trimmed by 5 bases and the J gene end by 5 bases; junction bases not matched to a gene: 8. Germline CDR1 SGHTA, CDR2 FQGTGA. Full variable domain (rest looked up from reference TRBV7-3 and TRBJ2-1): GAGVSQTPSNKVTEKGKYVELRCDPISGHTALYWYRQSLGQGPEFLIYFQGTGAADDSGLPNDRFFAVRPEGSVSTLKIQRTERGDSAVYLCASSPMGGGHNEQFFGPGTRLTVL.

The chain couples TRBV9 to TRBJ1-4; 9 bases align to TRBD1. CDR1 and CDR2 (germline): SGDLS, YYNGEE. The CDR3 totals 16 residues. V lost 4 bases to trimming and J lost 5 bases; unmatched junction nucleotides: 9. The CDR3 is CASSTRDRAANEKLFF. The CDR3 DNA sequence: TGTGCCAGCAGCACGAGGGACAGGGCAGCGAATGAAAAACTGTTTTTT. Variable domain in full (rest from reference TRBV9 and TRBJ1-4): DSGVTQTPKHLITATGQRVTLRCSPRSGDLSVYWYQQSLDQGLQFLIQYYNGEERAKGNILERFSAQQFPDLHSELNLSSLELGDSALYFCASSTRDRAANEKLFFGSGTQLSVL.

The CDR3 loop reads CASSAGTGYQETQYF. The CDR3 DNA sequence: TGTGCCAGCAGCGCCGGGACAGGGTACCAAGAGACCCAGTACTTC. V and J are TRBV11-2 and TRBJ2-5; TRBD1 agrees at 9 bases. Losses at the gene ends were 5 bases for V and 0 bases for J; bases not matched to a gene: 4. The CDR3 length is 15 residues. Germline loops: CDR1 SGHAT, CDR2 FQNNGV. Full variable domain (missing parts from reference TRBV11-2 and TRBJ2-5): EAGVAQSPRYKIIEKRQSVAFWCNPISGHATLYWYQQILGQGPKLLIQFQNNGVVDDSQLPKDRFSAERLKGVDSTLKIQPAKLEDSAVYLCASSAGTGYQETQYFGPGTRLLVL.

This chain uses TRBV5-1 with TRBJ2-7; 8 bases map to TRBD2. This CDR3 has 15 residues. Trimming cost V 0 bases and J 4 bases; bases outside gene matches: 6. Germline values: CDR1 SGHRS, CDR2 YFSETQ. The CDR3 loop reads CASSLGPGGTYEQYF. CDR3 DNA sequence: TGCGCCAGCAGCTTGGGTCCGGGGGGGACATACGAGCAGTACTTC.

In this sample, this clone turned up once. The CDR3 loop reads CASRERSGRSGYTF. Here the CDR3 DNA reads TGTGCCAGCAGGGAGAGGAGTGGAAGGAGCGGCTACACCTTC. The chain has TRBV7-9 and TRBJ1-2; no clear D gene. The CDR3 is 14 amino acids. Trimming pared 6 bases from V and 8 bases from J, leaving 19 bases between. The germline gives CDR1 SEHNR, CDR2 FQNEAQ (reference sequence).

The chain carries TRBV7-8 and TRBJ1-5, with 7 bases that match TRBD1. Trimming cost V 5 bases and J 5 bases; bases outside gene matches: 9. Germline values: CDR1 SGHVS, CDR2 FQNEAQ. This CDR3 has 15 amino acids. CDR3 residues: CASSRAGTDDQPQHF. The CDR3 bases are TGTGCCAGCAGCCGAGCCGGGACAGATGATCAGCCCCAGCATTTT.

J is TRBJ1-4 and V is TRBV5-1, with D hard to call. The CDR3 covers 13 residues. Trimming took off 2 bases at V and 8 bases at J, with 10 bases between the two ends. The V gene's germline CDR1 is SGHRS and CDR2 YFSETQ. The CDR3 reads CASSFRDGEKLFF. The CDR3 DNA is TGCGCCAGCAGCTTTCGGGATGGCGAAAAACTGTTTTTT.

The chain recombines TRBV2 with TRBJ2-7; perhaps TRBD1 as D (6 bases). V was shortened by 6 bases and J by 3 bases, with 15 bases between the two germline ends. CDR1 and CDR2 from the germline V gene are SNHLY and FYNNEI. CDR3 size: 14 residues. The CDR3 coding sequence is TGTGCCAGCAGACAGGGACCCAACTACTACGAGCAGTACTTC. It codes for CASRQGPNYYEQYF.

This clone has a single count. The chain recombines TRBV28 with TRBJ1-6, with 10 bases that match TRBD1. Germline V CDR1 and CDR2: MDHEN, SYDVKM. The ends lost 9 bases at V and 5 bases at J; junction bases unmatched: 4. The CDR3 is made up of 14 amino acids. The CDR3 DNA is TGTGCCAGTAGGACAGGGGGAGATAATTCACCCCTCCACTTT. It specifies CASRTGGDNSPLHF.

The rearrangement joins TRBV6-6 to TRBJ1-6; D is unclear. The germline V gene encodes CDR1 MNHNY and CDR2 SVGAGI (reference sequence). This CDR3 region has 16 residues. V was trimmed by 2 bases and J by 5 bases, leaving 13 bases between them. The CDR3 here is CASSYPGLVDNSPLHF. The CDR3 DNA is TGTGCCAGCAGTTACCCGGGTCTCGTGGATAATTCACCCCTCCACTTT.

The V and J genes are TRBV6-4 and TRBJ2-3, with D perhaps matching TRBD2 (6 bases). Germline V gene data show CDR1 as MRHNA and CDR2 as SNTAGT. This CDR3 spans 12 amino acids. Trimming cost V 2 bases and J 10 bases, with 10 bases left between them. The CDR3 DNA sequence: TGTGCCAGCAGTGACCCCGGGACTCCGCAGTATTTT. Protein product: CASSDPGTPQYF.

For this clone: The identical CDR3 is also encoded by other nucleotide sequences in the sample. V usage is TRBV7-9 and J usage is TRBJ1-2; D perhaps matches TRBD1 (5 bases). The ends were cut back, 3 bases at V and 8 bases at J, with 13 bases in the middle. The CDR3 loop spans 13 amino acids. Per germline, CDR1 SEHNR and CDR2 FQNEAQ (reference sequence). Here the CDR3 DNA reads TGTGCCAGCAGCTTGGGCCAGGGAGGCGGCTACACCTTC. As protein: CASSLGQGGGYTF.

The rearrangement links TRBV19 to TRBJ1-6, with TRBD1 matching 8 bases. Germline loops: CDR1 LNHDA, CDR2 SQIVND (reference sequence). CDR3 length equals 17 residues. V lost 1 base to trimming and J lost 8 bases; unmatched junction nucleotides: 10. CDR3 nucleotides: TGTGCCAGTAGTATAGCCCGCTTAGCAGGGGGCGATTCACCCCTCCACTTT. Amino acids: CASSIARLAGGDSPLHF.

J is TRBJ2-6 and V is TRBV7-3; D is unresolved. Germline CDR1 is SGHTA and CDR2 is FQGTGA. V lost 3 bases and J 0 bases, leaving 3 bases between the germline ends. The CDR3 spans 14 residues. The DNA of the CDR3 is TGTGCCAGCAGCTTCGTCTCTGGGGCCAACGTCCTGACTTTC. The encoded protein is CASSFVSGANVLTF. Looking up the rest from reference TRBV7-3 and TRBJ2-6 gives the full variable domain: GAGVSQTPSNKVTEKGKYVELRCDPISGHTALYWYRQSLGQGPEFLIYFQGTGAADDSGLPNDRFFAVRPEGSVSTLKIQRTERGDSAVYLCASSFVSGANVLTFGAGSRLTVL.

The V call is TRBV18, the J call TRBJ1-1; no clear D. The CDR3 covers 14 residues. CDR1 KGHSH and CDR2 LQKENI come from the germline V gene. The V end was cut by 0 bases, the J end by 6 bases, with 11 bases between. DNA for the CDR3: TGTGCCAGCTCACCACCAAGCGTAGCTGCTGAAGCTTTCTTT. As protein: CASSPPSVAAEAFF.

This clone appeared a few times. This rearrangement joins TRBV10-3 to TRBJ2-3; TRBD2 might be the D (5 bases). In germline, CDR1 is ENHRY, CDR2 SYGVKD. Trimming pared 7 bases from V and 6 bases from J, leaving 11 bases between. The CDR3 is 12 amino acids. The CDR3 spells CAITGSGDTQYF. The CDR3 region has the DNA TGTGCCATCACCGGTTCGGGGGATACGCAGTATTTT.